This T cell receptor beta chain originates from a study of T cells in Graves' hyperthyroidism and ophthalmopathy. Overall study results and limits: Ophthalmopathy, as predicted by the model, came a median 6.5 months after the prediction. Most expanded thyroid clonotypes above 0.001 also appeared in blood.

RNA transcripts gave rise to amplified TCR beta CDR3 regions. An initial round of RT-PCR targeting the TCR CDR3 relied on the HTBI primer set. One entry per CDR3 protein, called by TCRdb with MiXCR from the multiplex PCR reads. The sample consists of 450,000 to 650,000 distinct CDR3 sequences, around 21% of them appearing once. Many counts were recorded for this clonotype. Its antigen is not identified. Looked up from germline, CDR1 is SGHAT and CDR2 is FQDESV (reference sequence). J was trimmed by 5 bases and V by 5 bases; bases with no gene match: 12. The CDR3 runs to 17 residues. The chain employs TRBV11-1 and TRBJ2-2; 9 bases are shared with TRBD2. Source material: blood. This sequence was found in a man aged 18 to 30 with Graves' hyperthyroidism. The CDR3 sequence is CASSLQTSGRLTGELFF. CDR3 nucleotides: TGTGCCAGCAGCCTACAGACTAGCGGCAGATTAACCGGGGAGCTGTTTTTT.